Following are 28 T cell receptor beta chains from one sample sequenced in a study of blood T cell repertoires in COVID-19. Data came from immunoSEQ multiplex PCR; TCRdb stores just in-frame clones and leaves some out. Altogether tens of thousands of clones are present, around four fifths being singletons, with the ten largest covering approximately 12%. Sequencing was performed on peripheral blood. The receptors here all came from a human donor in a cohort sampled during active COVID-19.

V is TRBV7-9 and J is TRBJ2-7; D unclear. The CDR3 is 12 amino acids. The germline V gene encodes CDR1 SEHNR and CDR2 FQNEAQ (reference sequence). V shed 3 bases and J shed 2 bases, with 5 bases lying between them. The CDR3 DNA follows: TGTGCCAGCAGCTTGAGGACCTACGAGCAGTACTTC. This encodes CASSLRTYEQYF.

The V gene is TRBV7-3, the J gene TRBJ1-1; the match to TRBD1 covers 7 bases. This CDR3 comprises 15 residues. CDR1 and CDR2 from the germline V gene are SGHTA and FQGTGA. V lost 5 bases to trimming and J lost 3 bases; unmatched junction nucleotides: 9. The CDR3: CASSPGGGADTEAFF. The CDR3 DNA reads TGTGCCAGCAGCCCGGGAGGGGGCGCCGACACTGAAGCTTTCTTT.

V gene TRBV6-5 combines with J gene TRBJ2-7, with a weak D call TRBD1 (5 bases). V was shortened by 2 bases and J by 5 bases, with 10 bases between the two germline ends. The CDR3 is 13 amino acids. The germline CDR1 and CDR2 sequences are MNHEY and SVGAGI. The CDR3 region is CASSYPGNHEQYF. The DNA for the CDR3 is TGTGCCAGCAGTTACCCAGGGAACCACGAGCAGTACTTC.

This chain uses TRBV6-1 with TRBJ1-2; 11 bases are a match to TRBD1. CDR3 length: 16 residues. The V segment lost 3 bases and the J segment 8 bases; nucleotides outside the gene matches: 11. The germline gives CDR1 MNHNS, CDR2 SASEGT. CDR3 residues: CASSDLGRTGGWGYTF. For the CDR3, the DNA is TGTGCCAGCAGTGACCTGGGGCGGACAGGGGGCTGGGGCTACACCTTC.

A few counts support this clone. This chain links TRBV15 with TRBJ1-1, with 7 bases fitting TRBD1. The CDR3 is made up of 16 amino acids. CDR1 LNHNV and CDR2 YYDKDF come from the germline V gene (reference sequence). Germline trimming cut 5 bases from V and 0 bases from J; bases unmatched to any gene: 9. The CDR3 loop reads CATSRRGGQLNTEAFF. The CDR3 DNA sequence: TGTGCCACCAGCCGTCGGGGGGGACAGTTGAACACTGAAGCTTTCTTT.

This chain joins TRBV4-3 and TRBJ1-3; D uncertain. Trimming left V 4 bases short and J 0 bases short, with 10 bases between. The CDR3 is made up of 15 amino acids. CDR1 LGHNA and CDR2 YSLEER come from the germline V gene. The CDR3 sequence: CASSRSHGSGNTIYF. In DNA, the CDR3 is TGCGCCAGCAGCCGGAGCCACGGCTCTGGAAACACCATATATTTT.

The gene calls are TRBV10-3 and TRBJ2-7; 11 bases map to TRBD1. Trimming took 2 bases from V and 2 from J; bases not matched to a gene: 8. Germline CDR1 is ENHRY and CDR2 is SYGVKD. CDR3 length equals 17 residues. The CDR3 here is CAISETIGQGATYEQYF. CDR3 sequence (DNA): TGTGCCATCAGTGAGACAATCGGACAGGGGGCAACCTACGAGCAGTACTTC.

In nucleotides, the CDR3 is TGTGCCAGCAGCGCTAGGACTGGCAACTATGGCTACACCTTC. This gives the protein CASSARTGNYGYTF. The J gene is TRBJ1-2, the V gene TRBV7-2; D is unclear. Trimming shortened V by 5 bases and J by 2 bases, and 12 bases separated the two germline ends. Germline V CDR1 and CDR2: SGHTA, FQGNSA. The CDR3 is 14 residues long.

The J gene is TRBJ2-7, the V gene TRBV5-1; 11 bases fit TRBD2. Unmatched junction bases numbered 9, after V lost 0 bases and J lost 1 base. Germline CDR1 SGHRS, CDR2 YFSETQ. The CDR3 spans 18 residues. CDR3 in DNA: TGCGCCAGCAGCTTGGCCACTAGCGGGGGTATGATGTCCTACGAGCAGTACTTC. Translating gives CASSLATSGGMMSYEQYF.

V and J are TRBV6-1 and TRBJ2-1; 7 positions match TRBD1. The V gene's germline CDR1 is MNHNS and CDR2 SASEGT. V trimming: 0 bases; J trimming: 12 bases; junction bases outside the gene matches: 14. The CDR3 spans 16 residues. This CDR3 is CASSEAHGTAVSRQFF. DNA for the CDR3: TGTGCCAGCAGTGAAGCGCATGGGACAGCCGTAAGTAGGCAGTTCTTC.

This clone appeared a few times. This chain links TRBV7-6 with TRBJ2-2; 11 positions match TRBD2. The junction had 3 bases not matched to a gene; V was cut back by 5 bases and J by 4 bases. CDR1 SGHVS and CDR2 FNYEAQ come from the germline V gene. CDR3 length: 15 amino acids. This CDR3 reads CASSETSGGTGELFF. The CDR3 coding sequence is TGTGCCAGCAGCGAAACTAGCGGGGGCACCGGGGAGCTGTTTTTT. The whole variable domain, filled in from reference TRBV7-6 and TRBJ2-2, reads GAGVSQSPRYKVTKRGQDVALRCDPISGHVSLYWYRQALGQGPEFLTYFNYEAQQDKSGLPNDRFSAERPEGSISTLTIQRTEQRDSAMYRCASSETSGGTGELFFGEGSRLTVL.

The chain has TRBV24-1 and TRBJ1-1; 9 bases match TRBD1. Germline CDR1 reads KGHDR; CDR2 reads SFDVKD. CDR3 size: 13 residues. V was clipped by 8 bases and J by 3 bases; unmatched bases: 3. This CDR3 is CATKRTGDTEAFF. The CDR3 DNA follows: TGTGCCACCAAGAGGACAGGGGACACTGAAGCTTTCTTT.

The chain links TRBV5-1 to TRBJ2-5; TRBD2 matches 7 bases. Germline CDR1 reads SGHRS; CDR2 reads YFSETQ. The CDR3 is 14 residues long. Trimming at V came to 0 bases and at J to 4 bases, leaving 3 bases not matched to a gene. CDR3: CASSLGVAGETQYF. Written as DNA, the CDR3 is TGCGCCAGCAGCTTGGGCGTAGCGGGAGAGACCCAGTACTTC.

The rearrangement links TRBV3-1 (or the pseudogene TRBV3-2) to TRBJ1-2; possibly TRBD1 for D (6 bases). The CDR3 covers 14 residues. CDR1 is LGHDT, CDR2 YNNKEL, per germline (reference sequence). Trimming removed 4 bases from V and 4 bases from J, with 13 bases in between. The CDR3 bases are TGTGCCAGCAGCCTACGGACAGTGGGCTATGGCTACACCTTC. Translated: CASSLRTVGYGYTF.

The CDR3 is CASSLGGQGEKLFF. CDR3 DNA: TGTGCCAGCAGCTTAGGGGGACAGGGTGAAAAACTGTTTTTT. V is TRBV7-8 and J is TRBJ1-4; TRBD1 aligns across 9 bases. Looked up from germline, CDR1 is SGHVS and CDR2 is FQNEAQ. This CDR3 spans 14 amino acids. J was trimmed by 7 bases and V by 1 base; bases with no gene match: 1.

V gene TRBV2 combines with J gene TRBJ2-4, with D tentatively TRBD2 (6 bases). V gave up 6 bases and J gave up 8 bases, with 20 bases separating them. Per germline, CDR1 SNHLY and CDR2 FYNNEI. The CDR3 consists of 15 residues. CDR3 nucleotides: TGTGCCAGCAGCCGAGACCCCGGGACTTTAGACATTCAGTACTTC. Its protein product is CASSRDPGTLDIQYF. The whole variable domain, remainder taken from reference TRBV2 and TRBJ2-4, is EPEVTQTPSHQVTQMGQEVILRCVPISNHLYFYWYRQILGQKVEFLVSFYNNEISEKSEIFDDQFSVERPDGSNFTLKIRSTKLEDSAMYFCASSRDPGTLDIQYFGAGTRLSVL.

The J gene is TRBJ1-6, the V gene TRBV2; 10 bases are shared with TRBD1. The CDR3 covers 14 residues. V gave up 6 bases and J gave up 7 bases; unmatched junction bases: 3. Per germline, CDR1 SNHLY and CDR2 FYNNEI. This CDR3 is CASSWDRGNSPLHF. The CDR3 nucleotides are TGTGCCAGCAGCTGGGACAGGGGAAATTCACCCCTCCACTTT.

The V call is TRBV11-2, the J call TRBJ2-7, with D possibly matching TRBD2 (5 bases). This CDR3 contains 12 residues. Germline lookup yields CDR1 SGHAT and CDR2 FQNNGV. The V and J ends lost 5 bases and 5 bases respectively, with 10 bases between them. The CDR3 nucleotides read TGTGCCAGCAGCCTAGGACTTCACGAGCAGTACTTC. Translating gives CASSLGLHEQYF. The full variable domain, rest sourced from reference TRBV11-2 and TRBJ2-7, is EAGVAQSPRYKIIEKRQSVAFWCNPISGHATLYWYQQILGQGPKLLIQFQNNGVVDDSQLPKDRFSAERLKGVDSTLKIQPAKLEDSAVYLCASSLGLHEQYFGPGTRLTVT.

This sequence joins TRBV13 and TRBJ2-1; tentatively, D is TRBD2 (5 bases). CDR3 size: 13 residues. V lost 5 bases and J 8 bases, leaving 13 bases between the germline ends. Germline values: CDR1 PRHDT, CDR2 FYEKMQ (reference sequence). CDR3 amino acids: CASSLTRTDEQFF. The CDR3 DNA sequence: TGTGCCAGCAGCCTAACTAGGACGGATGAGCAGTTCTTC. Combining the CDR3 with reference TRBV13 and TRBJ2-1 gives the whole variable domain AAGVIQSPRHLIKEKRETATLKCYPIPRHDTVYWYQQGPGQDPQFLISFYEKMQSDKGSIPDRFSAQQFSDYHSELNMSSLELGDSALYFCASSLTRTDEQFFGPGTRLTVL.

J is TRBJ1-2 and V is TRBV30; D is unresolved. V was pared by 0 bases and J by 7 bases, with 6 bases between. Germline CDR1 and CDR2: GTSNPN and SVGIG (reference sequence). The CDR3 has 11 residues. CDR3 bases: TGTGCCTGGAGTGTGCCGGGTGGCTACACCTTC. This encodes CAWSVPGGYTF.

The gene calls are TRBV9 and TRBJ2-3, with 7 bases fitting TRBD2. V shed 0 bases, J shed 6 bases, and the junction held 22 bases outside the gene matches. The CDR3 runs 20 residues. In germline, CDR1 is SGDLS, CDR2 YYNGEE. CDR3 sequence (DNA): TGTGCCAGCAGCGTAGAAGATCCGACTAGCTTCACGTTGGGCGGGGATACGCAGTATTTT. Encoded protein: CASSVEDPTSFTLGGDTQYF.

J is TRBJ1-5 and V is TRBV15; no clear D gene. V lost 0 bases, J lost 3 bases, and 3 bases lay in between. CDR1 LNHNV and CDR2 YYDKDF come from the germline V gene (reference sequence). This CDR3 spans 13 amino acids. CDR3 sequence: CATSRDHNQPQHF. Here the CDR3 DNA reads TGTGCCACCAGCAGAGACCACAATCAGCCCCAGCATTTT.

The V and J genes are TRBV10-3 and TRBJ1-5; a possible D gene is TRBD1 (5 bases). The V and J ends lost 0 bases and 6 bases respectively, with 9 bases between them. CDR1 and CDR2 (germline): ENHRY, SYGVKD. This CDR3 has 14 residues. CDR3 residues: CAISESRESQPQHF. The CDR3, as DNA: TGTGCCATCAGTGAGTCCAGGGAAAGTCAGCCCCAGCATTTT.

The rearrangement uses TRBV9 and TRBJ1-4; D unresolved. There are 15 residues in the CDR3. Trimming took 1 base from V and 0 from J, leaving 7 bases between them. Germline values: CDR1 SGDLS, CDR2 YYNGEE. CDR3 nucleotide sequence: TGTGCCAGCAGCGTACACAGTTCAACTAATGAAAAACTGTTTTTT. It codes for CASSVHSSTNEKLFF.

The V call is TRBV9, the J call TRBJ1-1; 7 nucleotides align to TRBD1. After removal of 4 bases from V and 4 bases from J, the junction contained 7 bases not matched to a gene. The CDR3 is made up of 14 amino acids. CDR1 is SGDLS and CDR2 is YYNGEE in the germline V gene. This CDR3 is CASSRTNRGTEAFF. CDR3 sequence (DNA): TGTGCCAGCAGCCGCACTAACAGGGGCACTGAAGCTTTCTTT.

CDR3 sequence: CASSQDPSRSEQYF. For the CDR3, the DNA is TGCGCCAGCAGCCAAGATCCGAGTCGGTCCGAGCAGTACTTC. The chain carries TRBV4-3 and TRBJ2-7; D call uncertain. The CDR3 sequence is 14 residues long. Germline loops: CDR1 LGHNA, CDR2 YSLEER. V was pared by 0 bases and J by 6 bases, with 12 bases between.

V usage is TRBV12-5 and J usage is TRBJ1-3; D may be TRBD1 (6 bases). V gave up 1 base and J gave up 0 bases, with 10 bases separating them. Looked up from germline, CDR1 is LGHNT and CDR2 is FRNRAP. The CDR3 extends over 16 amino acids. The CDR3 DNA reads TGTGCTAGTGGTTTGGGACAGGTAAGCTCTGGAAACACCATATATTTT. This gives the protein CASGLGQVSSGNTIYF.

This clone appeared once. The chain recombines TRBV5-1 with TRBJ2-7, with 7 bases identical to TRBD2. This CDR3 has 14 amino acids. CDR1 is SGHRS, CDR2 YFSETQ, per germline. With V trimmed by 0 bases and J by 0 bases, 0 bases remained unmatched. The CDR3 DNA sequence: TGCGCCAGCAGCTTGGGCGGGAGCTCCTACGAGCAGTACTTC. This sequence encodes CASSLGGSSYEQYF.